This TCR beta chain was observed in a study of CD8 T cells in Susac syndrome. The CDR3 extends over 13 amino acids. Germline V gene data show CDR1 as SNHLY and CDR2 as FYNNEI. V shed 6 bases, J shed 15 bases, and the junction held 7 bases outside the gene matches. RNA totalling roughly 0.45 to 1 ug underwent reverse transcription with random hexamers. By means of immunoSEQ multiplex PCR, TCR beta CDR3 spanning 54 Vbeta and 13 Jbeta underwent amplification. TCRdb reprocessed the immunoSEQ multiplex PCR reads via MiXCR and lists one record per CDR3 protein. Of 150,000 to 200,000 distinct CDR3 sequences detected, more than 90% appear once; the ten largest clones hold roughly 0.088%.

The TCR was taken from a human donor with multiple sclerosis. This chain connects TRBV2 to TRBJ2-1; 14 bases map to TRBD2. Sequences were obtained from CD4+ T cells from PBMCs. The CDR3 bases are TGTGCCAGCAGCCCGACTAGCGGGAGGGGGTGGTTCTTC. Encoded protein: CASSPTSGRGWFF.